The 20 T cell receptor beta chains listed next were all sequenced from one sample in a study of cytomegalovirus exposure and HLA in healthy donors. With 60 Vbeta and 13 Jbeta primers, the PCR was carried out. The assay was immunoSEQ multiplex PCR, and TCRdb's table has in-frame clones only and misses some. Among under 200,000 clones listed, approximately 80% were seen once. The sequenced material came from PBMCs. These receptors were obtained from a man between 18 and 35 years old in good health and CMV-seropositive.

V and J are TRBV10-3 and TRBJ2-1; 8 nucleotides align to TRBD2. Germline-derived CDR1 and CDR2 are ENHRY and SYGVKD. This CDR3 is 17 amino acids long. J was trimmed by 6 bases and V by 1 base; bases with no gene match: 11. The CDR3 sequence is CAISELARAGVINEQFF. Written as DNA, the CDR3 is TGTGCCATCAGTGAGTTAGCGCGAGCGGGAGTTATCAATGAGCAGTTCTTC.

This rearrangement joins TRBV5-1 to TRBJ2-1; the match to TRBD1 covers 11 bases. Germline CDR1 SGHRS, CDR2 YFSETQ. The V and J ends lost 1 base and 5 bases, in that order; junction bases with no gene match: 5. The CDR3 is 16 residues long. CDR3 in amino acids: CASSLRGTGGNNEQFF. Here the CDR3 DNA reads TGCGCCAGCAGCTTGCGGGGGACAGGGGGTAACAATGAGCAGTTCTTC.

This rearrangement joins TRBV6-1 to TRBJ1-5, with D hard to call. CDR1 and CDR2 (germline): MNHNS, SASEGT. V was shortened by 4 bases and J by 5 bases, with 6 bases between the two germline ends. This CDR3 comprises 12 residues. The CDR3 sequence: CASSGEHQPQHF. DNA of the CDR3: TGTGCCAGCAGTGGGGAGCATCAGCCCCAGCATTTT.

V gene TRBV4-1 combines with J gene TRBJ2-5, with 7 nucleotides matching TRBD1. The CDR3 spans 15 residues. Germline V lookup: CDR1 MGHRA, CDR2 YSYEKL. Trimming at V came to 6 bases and at J to 3 bases, leaving 10 bases not matched to a gene. CDR3 residues: CASSRTGESKETQYF. The CDR3 DNA reads as TGCGCCAGCAGTCGGACAGGAGAATCAAAAGAGACCCAGTACTTC.

The chain uses TRBV5-1 and TRBJ1-2; TRBD1 matches 9 bases. Trimming cost V 4 bases and J 7 bases; bases outside gene matches: 14. The CDR3 runs to 16 residues. CDR1 SGHRS and CDR2 YFSETQ come from the germline V gene. CDR3 in DNA: TGCGCCAGCAGCGTTGACCGGGACAGGGCAAGTTTTGGCTACACCTTC. Translated: CASSVDRDRASFGYTF.

This CDR3 is CASSLDPGNTQYF. The DNA of the CDR3 is TGTGCCAGCAGCTTAGATCCGGGAAATACGCAGTATTTT. The V and J genes are TRBV11-3 and TRBJ2-3, with a tentative D call TRBD2 (5 bases). The germline V and J ends were trimmed by 0 bases and 7 bases, with 8 bases remaining between them. There are 13 residues in the CDR3. Germline V lookup: CDR1 SGHNT, CDR2 YENEEA.

This sequence joins TRBV11-3 and TRBJ2-1; 7 nucleotides agree with TRBD2. CDR1 SGHNT and CDR2 YENEEA come from the germline V gene. Unmatched junction bases numbered 7, after V lost 1 base and J lost 7 bases. The CDR3 runs 15 residues. Here the CDR3 reads CASSLAGLDSNEQFF. As DNA, the CDR3 is TGTGCCAGCAGCTTAGCCGGACTAGATAGTAATGAGCAGTTCTTC. The full variable domain, with the rest looked up from reference TRBV11-3 and TRBJ2-1, is EAGVVQSPRYKIIEKKQPVAFWCNPISGHNTLYWYLQNLGQGPELLIRYENEEAVDDSQLPKDRFSAERLKGVDSTLKIQPAELGDSAVYLCASSLAGLDSNEQFFGPGTRLTVL.

V usage is TRBV10-1 and J usage is TRBJ2-7; D may be TRBD1 (5 bases). Deletions cut 5 bases from V and 7 bases from J, with 15 bases between. Germline lookup yields CDR1 WNHNN and CDR2 SYGVQD (reference sequence). This CDR3 is built from 13 residues. The CDR3 DNA is TGCGCCAGCAGTTCGGGCTTCAAGGGGGAGCAGTACTTC. The encoded protein is CASSSGFKGEQYF.

The chain couples TRBV29-1 to TRBJ1-1; D remains unclear. Germline CDR1 is SQVTM and CDR2 is ANQGSEA. V was clipped by 4 bases and J by 1 base, with 10 bases between them. This CDR3 contains 13 residues. This chain's CDR3 is CSVVMAGNTEAFF. Here the CDR3 DNA reads TGCAGCGTTGTAATGGCGGGGAACACTGAAGCTTTCTTT.

The chain recombines TRBV6-1 with TRBJ2-3; 8 bases align to TRBD1. The CDR3 sequence is 14 residues long. Germline V gives CDR1 MNHNS, CDR2 SASEGT. V trimming: 10 bases; J trimming: 1 base; junction bases outside the gene matches: 7. The CDR3 is CAIGDRSGTDTQYF. CDR3 DNA: TGTGCCATTGGGGACAGGAGCGGCACAGATACGCAGTATTTT.

The table lists this clone with a few counts. The V call is TRBV4-1, the J call TRBJ2-1; 10 bases line up with TRBD2. The CDR3 totals 15 residues. Trimming removed 5 bases from V and 15 bases from J; junction bases left unmatched: 16. The germline V gene has CDR1 MGHRA and CDR2 YSYEKL. CDR3 region: CASSARYPSGSTPFF. The CDR3 DNA reads TGCGCCAGCAGCGCAAGATATCCTAGCGGGAGTACGCCGTTCTTC.

This clone has only a few counts. In DNA, the CDR3 is TGTGCCAGCAGCTTATACGAGGGCTATGGCTACACCTTC. This gives the protein CASSLYEGYGYTF. The rearrangement links TRBV5-6 to TRBJ1-2; no clear D. Trimming shortened V by 2 bases and J by 4 bases, and 9 bases separated the two germline ends. CDR1 SGHDT and CDR2 YYEEEE come from the germline V gene. The CDR3 length is 13 residues.

This clone was recorded only once. This sequence joins TRBV11-2 and TRBJ2-1, with 10 nucleotides matching TRBD2. This CDR3 has 17 amino acids. The V segment lost 1 base and the J segment 0 bases; nucleotides outside the gene matches: 3. Germline V gives CDR1 SGHAT, CDR2 FQNNGV. The CDR3 loop is CASSLGASGSSYNEQFF. CDR3 DNA sequence: TGTGCCAGCAGCTTAGGGGCTAGCGGGAGCTCCTACAATGAGCAGTTCTTC.

The chain uses TRBV11-2 and TRBJ2-1, with D possibly being TRBD2 (6 bases). The V end lost 5 bases, the J end lost 8 bases, and 19 bases lay between the germline ends. Germline V gene lookup returns CDR1 SGHAT and CDR2 FQNNGV. This CDR3 spans 15 amino acids. CDR3 protein: CASSTRLGGIDEQFF. The CDR3 nucleotides read TGTGCCAGCAGCACCCGACTAGGAGGGATCGATGAGCAGTTCTTC.

The CDR3 region has the DNA TGTGCCAGTAGTCCGTCCGGGGGGCGCTTGTACGAGACCCAGTACTTC. Its translation: CASSPSGGRLYETQYF. The chain employs TRBV19 and TRBJ2-5, with D possibly being TRBD2 (7 bases). The germline V gene encodes CDR1 LNHDA and CDR2 SQIVND (reference sequence). Trimming pared 5 bases from V and 5 bases from J, leaving 21 bases between. The CDR3 is made up of 16 amino acids.

The chain is built from TRBV5-1 and TRBJ2-1; the D gene is possibly TRBD2 (6 bases). Germline-derived CDR1 and CDR2 are SGHRS and YFSETQ. Trimming took off 4 bases at V and 7 bases at J, with 15 bases between the two ends. The CDR3 has 14 residues. This chain's CDR3 is CASSPVLASNEQFF. In DNA, the CDR3 is TGCGCCAGCAGCCCAGTTCTAGCGTCGAATGAGCAGTTCTTC.

The genes are TRBV5-1 and TRBJ2-5, with D perhaps TRBD1 (6 bases). The J call may be in error: the DNA end matches TRBJ2-7 better. In germline, CDR1 is SGHRS, CDR2 YFSETQ. There are 13 residues in the CDR3. DNA for the CDR3: TGCGCCAGCAGCTTGCGGACAGACTACGAGCAGTACTTC. Protein: CASSLRTDYEQYF.

The chain recombines TRBV9 with TRBJ1-2; perhaps TRBD1 as D (5 bases). The CDR3 has 16 residues. Germline assignment: CDR1 SGDLS and CDR2 YYNGEE. Trimming pared 8 bases from V and 2 bases from J, leaving 22 bases between. The CDR3 sequence: CARERGWDRLNYGYTF. In DNA form, the CDR3 reads TGTGCCAGGGAAAGGGGTTGGGATCGGCTAAACTATGGCTACACCTTC. The entire variable domain, with the rest obtained from reference TRBV9 and TRBJ1-2, is as follows: DSGVTQTPKHLITATGQRVTLRCSPRSGDLSVYWYQQSLDQGLQFLIQYYNGEERAKGNILERFSAQQFPDLHSELNLSSLELGDSALYFCARERGWDRLNYGYTFGSGTRLTVV.

The J gene is TRBJ2-2, the V gene TRBV30; 7 positions match TRBD1. The CDR3 sequence is 14 residues long. Germline assignment: CDR1 GTSNPN and CDR2 SVGIG (reference sequence). The trim removed 7 bases at V and 2 bases at J, leaving 7 bases unmatched. DNA of the CDR3: TGTGCCTCAGGCCGGGACAGCAACACCGGGGAGCTGTTTTTT. Its translation: CASGRDSNTGELFF.

The J gene is TRBJ1-1, the V gene TRBV5-1; 10 bases align to TRBD1. Germline V lookup: CDR1 SGHRS, CDR2 YFSETQ. The CDR3 is made up of 15 amino acids. V lost 4 bases and J lost 1; bases outside the gene matches: 4. The DNA for the CDR3 is TGCGCCAGCAGCCCGGGACAGGGGAAGAACACTGAAGCTTTCTTT. This sequence encodes CASSPGQGKNTEAFF.